These 13 T cell receptor beta chains originate from one sample sequenced in a study of T cell repertoires in cytomegalovirus infection. Each CDR3 protein is one row after TCRdb ran MiXCR on the reads. Of around 71,000 distinct CDR3 sequences listed, about 37% are singletons. The antigens these receptors bind are not known. The sequencing used CD8+ T cells from cultured PBMCs, collected from culture after CMV antigen stimulation. The receptors derive from a human donor in good health (CMV status not recorded). Some clones in this sample may be carry-over from other donors' samples.

The chain carries TRBV28 and TRBJ2-7, with 8 bases lining up with TRBD2. V shed 5 bases, J shed 7 bases, and the junction held 7 bases outside the gene matches. Germline CDR1 MDHEN, CDR2 SYDVKM. The CDR3 extends over 13 amino acids. This chain's CDR3 is CASSEGLVGEQYF. CDR3 in DNA: TGTGCCAGCAGTGAGGGACTAGTGGGGGAGCAGTACTTC.

This clonotype was counted a few times. The chain recombines TRBV2 with TRBJ2-7; the match to TRBD2 covers 9 bases. This CDR3 region has 14 residues. With V trimmed by 7 bases and J by 7 bases, 11 bases remained unmatched. Germline V CDR1 and CDR2: SNHLY, FYNNEI. The CDR3 coding sequence is TGTGCCAGCAACGGCGGGATAGCGGGGGAAGAGCAGTACTTC. This translates into CASNGGIAGEEQYF.

This clonotype was counted a few times. The genes are TRBV7-8 and TRBJ2-7, with 11 bases that match TRBD2. J gave up 4 bases and V 5 bases, and 10 bases lay outside the gene matches. Germline V CDR1 and CDR2: SGHVS, FQNEAQ. This CDR3 has 16 amino acids. In DNA form, the CDR3 reads TGTGCCAGCAGCCATATTGCCGGGACTAGCGGTTACGAGCAGTACTTC. Residues: CASSHIAGTSGYEQYF. Filled out from reference TRBV7-8 and TRBJ2-7, the complete variable domain reads GAGVSQSPRYKVAKRGQDVALRCDPISGHVSLFWYQQALGQGPEFLTYFQNEAQLDKSGLPSDRFFAERPEGSVSTLKIQRTQQEDSAVYLCASSHIAGTSGYEQYFGPGTRLTVT.

At least ten counts were recorded for this clonotype. The V call is TRBV7-2, the J call TRBJ2-3; the match to TRBD2 covers 10 bases. Looked up from germline, CDR1 is SGHTA and CDR2 is FQGNSA. With 5 bases clipped from V and 1 base from J, the junction kept 3 bases outside the gene matches. The CDR3 is made up of 15 amino acids. Here the CDR3 DNA reads TGTGCCAGCAGCAAAGGGACTAGCGGCACAGATACGCAGTATTTT. It yields the protein CASSKGTSGTDTQYF.

V gene TRBV6-2 or TRBV6-3 combines with J gene TRBJ2-5; 7 bases fit TRBD2. This CDR3 is 16 amino acids long. CDR1 is MNHEY, CDR2 SVGEGT, per germline. With 4 bases clipped from V and 0 bases from J, the junction kept 8 bases outside the gene matches. The CDR3 DNA follows: TGTGCCAGCAGTTCGGGGGGAGGTTGGTACCAAGAGACCCAGTACTTC. Translation gives CASSSGGGWYQETQYF.

The V gene is TRBV6-6, the J gene TRBJ2-7; 7 bases are shared with TRBD1. Germline V CDR1 and CDR2: MNHNY, SVGAGI (reference sequence). CDR3 size: 16 residues. V dropped 6 bases and J dropped 3; count of bases not matched to a gene: 14. The CDR3 nucleotides read TGTGCCAGCAGAAATCCCTCGACAGGGTACCTCTACGAGCAGTACTTC. Translated: CASRNPSTGYLYEQYF.

The CDR3 sequence: CASSLGTDFNYGYTF. The CDR3 region has the DNA TGTGCCAGCAGCTTAGGGACAGATTTTAACTATGGCTACACCTTC. The chain carries TRBV7-9 and TRBJ1-2; the D gene is possibly TRBD1 (6 bases). Trimming removed 1 base from V and 1 base from J, with 10 bases in between. This CDR3 has 15 residues. CDR1 is SEHNR, CDR2 FQNEAQ, per germline (reference sequence).

This chain joins TRBV19 and TRBJ1-5; a weak D match, TRBD1 (5 bases). The V end was cut by 7 bases, the J end by 2 bases, with 9 bases between. CDR1 is LNHDA, CDR2 SQIVND, per germline (reference sequence). CDR3 length equals 13 residues. The CDR3 sequence: CASTPGGNQPQHF. The CDR3 nucleotides read TGTGCCAGTACCCCGGGGGGCAATCAGCCCCAGCATTTT.

The chain uses TRBV13 and TRBJ2-1; tentatively, D is TRBD2 (5 bases). Germline CDR1 reads PRHDT; CDR2 reads FYEKMQ (reference sequence). V was cut by 0 bases and J by 4 bases, with 7 bases left in between. CDR3 length equals 14 residues. CDR3 nucleotide sequence: TGTGCCAGCAGCTTAGGCCGGGATTACAATGAGCAGTTCTTC. It specifies CASSLGRDYNEQFF.

The table lists this clonotype with a count of one. The chain couples TRBV7-9 to TRBJ2-5; 10 bases match TRBD2. Germline V gives CDR1 SEHNR, CDR2 FQNEAQ (reference sequence). V gave up 1 base and J gave up 1 base; unmatched junction bases: 9. The CDR3 is 18 residues long. CDR3 residues: CASSLDIRASGGQETQYF. In DNA form, the CDR3 reads TGTGCCAGCAGCTTAGACATCCGGGCTAGCGGGGGCCAAGAGACCCAGTACTTC.

J is TRBJ2-7 and V is TRBV29-1; 7 bases fit TRBD1. This CDR3 comprises 12 residues. In germline, CDR1 is SQVTM, CDR2 ANQGSEA. The V gene end was trimmed by 2 bases and the J gene end by 2 bases; junction bases not matched to a gene: 0. In nucleotides, the CDR3 is TGCAGCGTTGAACAGGGGGCCTACGAGCAGTACTTC. This gives the protein CSVEQGAYEQYF.

V is TRBV12-3 or TRBV12-4 and J is TRBJ2-2; 9 bases agree with TRBD2. The CDR3 extends over 16 amino acids. After removal of 5 bases from V and 2 bases from J, the junction contained 6 bases not matched to a gene. The CDR3 DNA is TGTGCCAGCAGTCCAAGCGGGGGGCTAAACACCGGGGAGCTGTTTTTT. Translation: CASSPSGGLNTGELFF.

Only a few counts were recorded for this clonotype. This chain joins TRBV6-2 or TRBV6-3 and TRBJ1-1; D remains unclear. The CDR3 runs to 14 residues. CDR1 MNHEY and CDR2 SVGEGT come from the germline V gene. With 2 bases removed from V and 1 base from J, the gap between germline ends came to 8 bases. CDR3 sequence: CASSYRIENTEAFF. As DNA, the CDR3 is TGTGCCAGCAGTTACCGAATCGAGAACACTGAAGCTTTCTTT.